This TCR beta chain originates from a study of identical twins. Every donor was a healthy Caucasian. The V and J ends lost 3 bases and 12 bases respectively, with 15 bases between them. The V gene's germline CDR1 is SGHDN and CDR2 FVKESK. The CDR3 sequence is 12 residues long. Study conclusions and caveats: Partly confounded zero-insertion analyses could result from invariant MAIT and iNKT cells. The study based its conclusions on cross-sectional statistical analysis and did not follow the same donors.

With template switching, a universal primer site was added, and the cDNA carried unique molecular identifiers. TCRdb itself ran the 5' RACE reads through MiXCR, one entry per CDR3 protein. The data show 500,000 to 650,000 distinct CDR3 sequences, 20% to 25% seen once. A remark on this clonotype: Its matching antigen is unknown.

These data were also filed under a second study, of yellow fever vaccine responses in identical twins.

The sequenced sample was CD4+ T cells sorted from blood. V and J are TRBV14 and TRBJ2-7; weak D call: TRBD2 (5 bases). This receptor was identified in a woman under 30 in good health. The DNA of the CDR3 is TGTGCCAGCAGCCATCAGGAGGAAAACCTGTACTTC. Its translation: CASSHQEENLYF.